This T cell receptor beta chain was captured in a study of blood T cell repertoires in COVID-19. Study at large: Italy, Spain and the United States were the sources of the convalescent and acute COVID-19 samples. T cells, B-cell-depleted T cells, or PBMCs provided the cDNA or gDNA that served as material.

Assay: immunoSEQ multiplex PCR; the TCRdb copy retains only in-frame clones and omits some. The data contain about 120,000 clones, around nine tenths of them seen just once; the ten biggest clones take up 1.2%. Trimming pared 8 bases from V and 1 base from J, leaving 11 bases between. This CDR3 contains 13 residues. The V gene's germline CDR1 is MNHEY and CDR2 SMNVEV (reference sequence). This TCR was sampled from a woman aged 80 or over with acute or convalescent COVID-19. The chain has TRBV27 and TRBJ1-1; D uncertain. The sequenced sample consisted of peripheral blood. Here the CDR3 DNA reads TGTGCCAGCTGGAGAACGGAGAACACTGAAGCTTTCTTT. This gives the protein CASWRTENTEAFF.